This T cell receptor (beta chain) was recorded in a study of blood T cell repertoires in COVID-19 (dated by TCRdb to between 2020 and 2021). Describing the broader study: Samples from collaborators originated in the United States, Italy and Spain and spanned both the acute and convalescent phases of COVID-19. The prospective study material was composed of cDNA or gDNA derived from T cells, B-cell-depleted T cells, or PBMCs. A de-identified subject ID, COVID-19 status, age in years and sex were almost always included in the sample metadata. Where available, HLA class I and class II types were taken from metadata supplied by the sample provider and were not determined by assay-based typing. The dataset comprised deeply sampled blood TCRbeta repertoires from subjects exposed to, actively infected with, or recovered from COVID-19. The samples were drawn from two sources: the first 160 participants of the ongoing ImmuneRACE study, and over 950 subjects contributed by 6 global collaborators. A freely available public database, intended as a resource for researchers studying the immune response to SARS-CoV-2, is where the repertoires were released.

Participants in the prospective study were aged about 18 to 100 years, lived in more than 20 United States geographic areas, and enrolled through a virtual design. To assign participants to cohorts, the prospective study relied on clinical history that participants themselves reported in a screening survey and a study questionnaire. In the prospective study, mobile phlebotomists collected whole blood, serum and a nasopharyngeal or oropharyngeal swab from each participant. Prospective study participants could optionally give additional blood draws and questionnaires over an approximately two-month period. Before DNA extraction, blood samples from the prospective study were shipped at room temperature or frozen. TCRbeta CDR3 regions were amplified from genomic DNA by means of the immunoSEQ Assay, a bias-controlled multiplex PCR. In the paper's pipeline: Within the assay, amplification of reference gene primers was used to estimate how many nucleated cells each sample contained. To quantify the absolute abundance of each unique TCRbeta CDR3 rearrangement, sequence reads were collapsed and filtered. For each sample, productive Simpson clonality was calculated by taking the square root of Simpson's diversity index across productive rearrangements. What TCRdb holds here is the immuneACCESS table cut down to in-frame rearrangements. Part of the clones is not present; checked against another copy, under half of the missing clones reflect an unresolved V gene, and the others are unexplained. V and J calls plus clone size are reproduced from that table; the DNA served to infer D and trimming. Counted in this sample were under 500,000 clones; about 85% of them appeared once. The ten largest clones take up nearly 2% of the sample.

Only one count was recorded for this clone. Its antigen remains unidentified. Base qualities are not at hand, and no much larger clone is one base apart. General findings and caveats noted by the study authors: Clinical and demographic metadata were provided uncurated, with the amount varying by source and participant.

Its CDR3 holds 16 amino acids, cysteine through phenylalanine. Only the CDR3 portion is preserved as DNA: 48 bases, with reading frame beginning at the first base. V trim: 1 base; J trim: 6 bases; unmatched bases: 10. CDR1 LGHDT and CDR2 YNNKEL are derived from the germline V gene (reference sequence). Sequencing was carried out using PBMCs or T cells enriched from blood (not recorded which). The clonotype was recovered from a woman in her late teens or twenties with acute COVID-19. The sequence is built from TRBV3-1 (or the pseudogene TRBV3-2) and TRBJ2-3, with 7 bases in between that match TRBD2. The CDR3 protein: CASSQGGGVRSDTQYF. Read as DNA, the sequence is TGTGCCAGCAGCCAAGGTGGGGGGGTGCGTTCCGATACGCAGTATTTT.